Shown below are 17 T cell receptor beta chains from a single sample sequenced in a study of T-cell reconstitution after alpha-beta-depleted transplantation in children. The TCRbeta library was prepared with unique molecular identifiers. TCRdb re-derived calls from the PCR reads in MiXCR, one entry per CDR3 protein. The repertoire holds about 640,000 distinct CDR3 sequences, approximately 17% seen once, with 1.1% in the top ten. The source material was PBMCs from the stem cell graft donor, sampled from the stem cell graft. Receptors originate from a human donor who donated a stem cell graft to a child with acute myeloid leukemia.

Comment on this clonotype: This could be a read error, since a much larger clone is one nucleotide away. The genes are TRBV29-1 and TRBJ1-2; D is ambiguous. CDR3 length: 11 residues. Looked up from germline, CDR1 is SQVTM and CDR2 is ANQGSEA. The ends were cut back, 8 bases at V and 4 bases at J, with 11 bases in the middle. CDR3 coding DNA: TGCAGCCCGTGGGCAGCCTATGGCTACACCTTC. Translation: CSPWAAYGYTF.

This clonotype came up a few times. The rearrangement joins TRBV27 to TRBJ1-2, with D perhaps TRBD1 (5 bases). The CDR3 has 14 amino acids. The V gene lost 0 bases and the J gene lost 4 bases, with 9 bases spanning the gap. Germline lookup yields CDR1 MNHEY and CDR2 SMNVEV (reference sequence). The CDR3 protein is CASSLSGAPYGYTF. For the CDR3, the DNA is TGTGCCAGCAGTTTATCAGGGGCGCCCTATGGCTACACCTTC.

Points on this clonotype: A read error may explain this, as a much larger clone is one base away. This chain connects TRBV20-1 to TRBJ2-7, with 10 bases lining up with TRBD1. V trimming: 5 bases; J trimming: 2 bases; junction bases outside the gene matches: 6. Germline V gene data show CDR1 as DFQATT and CDR2 as SNEGSKA (reference sequence). The CDR3 covers 14 residues. The CDR3 loop reads CSAGRDRGTYEQYV. Written as DNA, the CDR3 is TGCAGTGCTGGCCGGGACAGGGGCACCTACGAGCAGTACGTC.

Remarks on this clonotype: A read error may explain this, as a much larger clone is one base away. The chain employs TRBV6-5 and TRBJ1-5; TRBD1 is a possible D gene (6 bases). Germline CDR1 and CDR2: MNHEY and SVGAGI. The CDR3 has 15 amino acids. The DNA for the CDR3 is TGTGCCAGCAGTTCTCAGGGGTATAGCAATCATCCCCAGCATTTT. As protein: CASSSQGYSNHPQHF.

This CDR3 is CATSTPRGQYNEQFF. CDR3 DNA: TGTGCCACCAGCACCCCCCGAGGGCAGTACAATGAGCAGTTCTTC. The rearrangement links TRBV15 to TRBJ2-1; a possible D gene is TRBD2 (5 bases). The CDR3 runs 15 residues. The V gene's germline CDR1 is LNHNV and CDR2 YYDKDF (reference sequence). Trimming took 4 bases from V and 4 from J, leaving 14 bases between them.

In this sample, this clonotype turned up many times. The rearrangement links TRBV27 to TRBJ1-1; D might be TRBD1 (5 bases). This CDR3 is 14 amino acids long. Germline V gives CDR1 MNHEY, CDR2 SMNVEV (reference sequence). V was shortened by 7 bases and J by 7 bases, with 19 bases between the two germline ends. CDR3 sequence reads: CASTLIGGDGEAFF. CDR3 in DNA: TGTGCCAGCACCTTAATTGGAGGGGATGGTGAAGCTTTCTTT.

This sequence joins TRBV20-1 and TRBJ2-1, with 9 bases identical to TRBD2. CDR3 length: 15 amino acids. Per germline, CDR1 DFQATT and CDR2 SNEGSKA (reference sequence). J was trimmed by 6 bases and V by 3 bases; bases with no gene match: 9. CDR3 sequence reads: CSASRSGGFSNEQFF. CDR3 nucleotides: TGCAGTGCTAGCCGTAGCGGGGGTTTTAGCAATGAGCAGTTCTTC.

The gene calls are TRBV28 and TRBJ1-1, with D maybe TRBD1 (5 bases). The germline V gene encodes CDR1 MDHEN and CDR2 SYDVKM. The germline V and J ends were trimmed by 2 bases and 4 bases, with 14 bases remaining between them. The CDR3 runs to 15 residues. This CDR3 is CASSLGERGVTEAFF. The CDR3 DNA reads TGTGCCAGCAGTTTAGGGGAGCGGGGGGTCACTGAAGCTTTCTTT.

The J gene is TRBJ2-1, the V gene TRBV12-3 or TRBV12-4; TRBD2 matches 7 bases. With V trimmed by 3 bases and J by 0 bases, 8 bases remained unmatched. This CDR3 has 17 residues. CDR3 DNA: TGTGCCAGCAGTTTGGGTCGGGGGGAAGCCTCCTACAATGAGCAGTTCTTC. It translates to CASSLGRGEASYNEQFF.

The chain uses TRBV7-8 and TRBJ2-5, with TRBD2 identical over 12 bases. This CDR3 is built from 16 residues. After removal of 0 bases from V and 5 bases from J, the junction contained 4 bases not matched to a gene. Germline V gene data show CDR1 as SGHVS and CDR2 as FQNEAQ. The CDR3 DNA follows: TGTGCCAGCAGCTTAGCGAGGCTAGCGGGGGGGGAGACCCAGTACTTC. Translated, it gives CASSLARLAGGETQYF.

This clonotype was seen repeatedly, ten times or more. The chain links TRBV7-2 to TRBJ2-2; D not certain. Germline CDR1 is SGHTA and CDR2 is FQGNSA. CDR3 length: 15 amino acids. V was cut by 3 bases and J by 0 bases, with 8 bases left in between. CDR3: CASSLDVTNTGELFF. As DNA, the CDR3 is TGTGCCAGCAGCTTGGACGTTACGAACACCGGGGAGCTGTTTTTT.

This clonotype was recorded at least ten times. The CDR3 DNA sequence: TGCAGTGCTAACAGAGCGGGGGGGCGGGAAAATGAGCAGTTCTTC. It translates to CSANRAGGRENEQFF. This chain uses TRBV20-1 with TRBJ2-1; 10 nucleotides align to TRBD2. CDR1 and CDR2 (germline): DFQATT, SNEGSKA (reference sequence). This CDR3 has 15 residues. J was trimmed by 7 bases and V by 4 bases; bases with no gene match: 10.

This clonotype was seen a few times. The rearrangement uses TRBV6-1 and TRBJ2-7; D remains ambiguous. The germline gives CDR1 MNHNS, CDR2 SASEGT. The CDR3 has 14 residues. V shed 2 bases and J shed 0 bases, with 8 bases lying between them. The CDR3 bases are TGTGCCAGCAGTGAAAATCCACTCTCCTACGAGCAGTACTTC. This codes for CASSENPLSYEQYF.

The chain recombines TRBV16 with TRBJ1-5; possible D gene TRBD1, 5 bases. V was pared by 4 bases and J by 5 bases, with 18 bases between. The CDR3 runs to 16 residues. The germline CDR1 and CDR2 sequences are KGHSY and FQNENV. This CDR3 is CASSPTRGIGDQPQHF. The CDR3 DNA is TGTGCCAGCAGCCCCACCCGGGGGATCGGGGATCAGCCCCAGCATTTT. The full variable domain, in which reference TRBV16 and TRBJ1-5 provide the parts outside the CDR3, is GEEVAQTPKHLVRGEGQKAKLYCAPIKGHSYVFWYQQVLKNEFKFLISFQNENVFDETGMPKERFSAKCLPNSPCSLEIQATKLEDSAVYFCASSPTRGIGDQPQHFGDGTRLSIL.

The chain uses TRBV30 and TRBJ1-6, with D perhaps TRBD1 (5 bases). Germline V lookup: CDR1 GTSNPN, CDR2 SVGIG (reference sequence). Between the trimmed V and J ends, which lost 2 bases and 7 bases, there was a span of 15 bases. CDR3 size: 15 residues. The CDR3 DNA is TGTGCCTGGAGTACCGTGGACGGGGGAAATTCACCCCTCCACTTT. The encoded protein is CAWSTVDGGNSPLHF.

V usage is TRBV20-1 and J usage is TRBJ2-2; 8 bases map to TRBD1. The CDR3 covers 13 residues. With V trimmed by 6 bases and J by 4 bases, 4 bases remained unmatched. CDR1 and CDR2 (germline): DFQATT, SNEGSKA (reference sequence). The CDR3: CSANRGSTGELFF. CDR3 nucleotides: TGCAGTGCAAACAGGGGGAGCACCGGGGAGCTGTTTTTT.

The rearrangement links TRBV6-5 to TRBJ2-1, with 7 bases fitting TRBD1. This CDR3 has 14 amino acids. Germline V CDR1 and CDR2: MNHEY, SVGAGI. V dropped 4 bases and J dropped 10; count of bases not matched to a gene: 10. The CDR3 here is CASSSTGTIYEQFF. The CDR3 bases are TGTGCCAGCAGTTCGACAGGGACCATCTACGAGCAGTTCTTC.